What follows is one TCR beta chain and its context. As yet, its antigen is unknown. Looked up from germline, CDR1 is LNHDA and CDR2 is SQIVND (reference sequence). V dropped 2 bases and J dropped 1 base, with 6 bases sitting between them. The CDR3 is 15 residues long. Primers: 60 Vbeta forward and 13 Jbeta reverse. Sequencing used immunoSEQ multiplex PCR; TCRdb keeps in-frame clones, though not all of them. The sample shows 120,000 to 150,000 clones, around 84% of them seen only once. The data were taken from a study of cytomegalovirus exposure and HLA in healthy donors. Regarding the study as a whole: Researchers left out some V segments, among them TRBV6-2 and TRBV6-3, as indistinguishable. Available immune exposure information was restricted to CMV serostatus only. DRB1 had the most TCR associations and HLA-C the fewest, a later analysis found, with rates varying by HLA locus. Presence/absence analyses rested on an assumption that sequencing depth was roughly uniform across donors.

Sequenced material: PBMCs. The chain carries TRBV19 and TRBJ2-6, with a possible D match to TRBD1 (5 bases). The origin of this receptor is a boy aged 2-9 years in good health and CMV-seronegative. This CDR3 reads CASSISGSGANVLTF. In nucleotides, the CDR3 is TGTGCCAGTAGTATATCAGGGTCTGGGGCCAACGTCCTGACTTTC.